The rows below give T cell receptor beta chains drawn from one sample of a study of vaccination and CD4 T cells after COVID-19. These TCRs are of unknown antigen specificity. TCRdb re-called the PCR reads through MiXCR, storing one row per CDR3 protein. The repertoire holds thousands of distinct CDR3 sequences, with approximately 32% as singletons. Specimen: CD4+ T cells from blood, cultured in vitro. Source of these receptors: a human donor in good health. The CDR3 runs from the conserved cysteine through the conserved F or W. A D gene is named only where the DNA matches it firmly. Clone sizes are given selectively: once, few, many, or a class where the clone is expanded.

abundance	d_gene	v_gene	j_gene	CDR3aa	CDR3nt
NA	TRBD1	TRBV20-1	TRBJ1-1	CSARDVRGLVGLNTEAFF	TGCAGTGCTAGAGATGTCAGGGGGCTGGTAGGATTAAACACTGAAGCTTTCTTT
NA	NA	TRBV6-5	TRBJ1-2	CASSYSPGRPTSYGYTF	TGTGCCAGCAGTTACTCACCTGGGCGCCCAACCTCCTATGGCTACACCTTC
NA	NA	TRBV7-3	TRBJ1-1	CASSVNGGPSEAFF	TGTGCCAGCAGCGTGAATGGGGGCCCCTCTGAAGCTTTCTTT
few	TRBD2	TRBV20-1	TRBJ2-3	CSAIRTSGPPDTQYF	TGCAGTGCTATTAGGACTAGCGGGCCCCCAGATACGCAGTATTTT
NA	TRBD2	TRBV7-6	TRBJ2-1	CASSLGRGRNNEQFF	TGTGCCAGCAGCCTGGGGAGGGGCAGAAACAATGAGCAGTTCTTC
NA	NA	TRBV10-1	TRBJ1-1	CASSEVGNTEAFF	TGCGCCAGCAGTGAGGTCGGGAACACTGAAGCTTTCTTT
few	NA	TRBV7-2	TRBJ2-5	CASSLGGGWGETQYF	TGTGCCAGCAGCTTAGGCGGAGGTTGGGGTGAGACCCAGTACTTC
NA	TRBD1	TRBV20-1	TRBJ1-2	CSAVGTAYLYGYTF	TGCAGTGCTGTCGGGACAGCCTACCTCTATGGCTACACCTTC
NA	NA	TRBV6-1	TRBJ1-5	CASSADSNQPQHF	TGTGCCAGCAGTGCAGATAGCAATCAGCCCCAGCATTTT
NA	TRBD1	TRBV2	TRBJ1-1	CASHKTSDRATEAFF	TGTGCCAGCCATAAAACATCAGACAGGGCCACTGAAGCTTTCTTT
NA	NA	TRBV29-1	TRBJ1-1	CSVSEVTEAFF	TGCAGCGTTTCTGAGGTGACTGAAGCTTTCTTT
NA	NA	TRBV2	TRBJ2-7	CASSADLYEQYF	TGTGCCAGCAGCGCAGACCTTTACGAGCAGTACTTC
few	NA	TRBV6-5	TRBJ1-1	CASSSEYMNTEAFF	TGTGCCAGCAGTTCAGAGTACATGAACACTGAAGCTTTCTTT
NA	NA	TRBV27	TRBJ1-1	CASSFGQLNTEAFF	TGTGCCAGCAGTTTTGGGCAGTTGAACACTGAAGCTTTCTTT
few	NA	TRBV7-6	TRBJ2-3	CASSLGFATNTDTQYF	TGTGCCAGCAGCTTAGGTTTTGCTACTAACACAGATACGCAGTATTTT
NA	NA	TRBV20-1	TRBJ2-3	CSARGQVWGTDTQYF	TGCAGTGCTAGAGGACAAGTGTGGGGCACAGATACGCAGTATTTT
medium-sized	NA	TRBV27	TRBJ1-2	CASSHSGGNGYTF	TGTGCCAGCAGTCACTCCGGGGGGAATGGCTACACCTTC